The rows below give T cell receptor beta chains drawn from one sample of a study of T cells after yellow fever vaccination. MiXCR, applied by TCRdb to the 5' RACE reads, yields one record per CDR3 protein. The sample lists roughly 520,000 distinct CDR3 sequences; around a fifth were seen once. Source: PBMCs, taken roughly 20 days after the first yellow fever vaccination. The receptor set was obtained from a man between 18 and 29 years old who received the YFV17D yellow fever vaccine. Both conserved end residues are part of each CDR3. D genes are given only for firm matches. The size of a clone is reported for some rows only, either as once, few or many, or as a class for expanded clones.

>many|NA|TRBV3-1|TRBJ2-4
CASSQRDGENIQYF
TGTGCCAGCAGCCAACGGGACGGAGAAAACATTCAGTACTTC
>NA|NA|TRBV7-9|TRBJ1-1
CASSSGLGVNTEAFF
TGTGCCAGCAGCTCGGGGTTAGGAGTAAACACTGAAGCTTTCTTT
>many|NA|TRBV3-1|TRBJ2-7
CASSRQAAYEQYF
TGTGCCAGCAGCCGACAGGCCGCCTACGAGCAGTACTTC
>many|NA|TRBV5-1|TRBJ2-1
CASSATQSYNEQFF
TGCGCCAGCAGTGCAACTCAATCCTACAATGAGCAGTTCTTC
>few|NA|TRBV28|TRBJ2-3
CASAEGGSTDTQYF
TGTGCCAGCGCCGAGGGGGGTAGCACAGATACGCAGTATTTT
>few|NA|TRBV7-6|TRBJ2-5
CASSPETQYF
TGTGCCAGCAGCCCCGAGACCCAGTACTTC
>few|NA|TRBV5-1|TRBJ2-3
CASSEPGTDTQYF
TGCGCCAGCAGCGAACCAGGCACAGATACGCAGTATTTT
>few|NA|TRBV4-3|TRBJ1-6
CASSQAPSSPLHF
TGCGCCAGCAGCCAAGCCCCTTCCTCACCCCTCCACTTT
>NA|NA|TRBV28|TRBJ2-4
CASSLHSVAKNIQYF
TGTGCCAGCAGCCTCCATTCGGTAGCCAAAAACATTCAGTACTTC
>few|NA|TRBV7-2|TRBJ2-5
CASSPGLGGETQYF
TGTGCCAGCAGCCCAGGATTGGGCGGTGAGACCCAGTACTTC
>few|TRBD2|TRBV5-1|TRBJ2-3
CASSRTSGVSDTQYF
TGCGCCAGCAGCAGGACTAGCGGGGTATCAGATACGCAGTATTTT
>few|TRBD2|TRBV7-2|TRBJ2-3
CATRQRGSTDTQYF
TGTGCCACTCGGCAGCGGGGTAGCACAGATACGCAGTATTTT
>few|NA|TRBV6-2/TRBV6-3|TRBJ2-7
CASSSASDGTSSYEQYF
TGTGCCAGCAGTTCCGCCTCGGACGGGACAAGCTCCTACGAGCAGTACTTC
>NA|TRBD1|TRBV4-1|TRBJ2-3
CASSRPRTGSDTQYF
TGCGCCAGCAGCCGCCCGAGGACAGGGTCAGATACGCAGTATTTT
>few|NA|TRBV29-1|TRBJ1-5
CSVEDGGNQPQHF
TGCAGCGTTGAAGATGGGGGGAATCAGCCCCAGCATTTT
>few|NA|TRBV7-8|TRBJ1-1
CASSLVSRNTEAFF
TGTGCCAGCAGCTTAGTCTCCAGGAACACTGAAGCTTTCTTT
>few|TRBD2|TRBV3-1|TRBJ2-1
CASRGGSRGGSYNEQFF
TGTGCCAGCAGAGGTGGCTCGCGGGGGGGCTCCTACAATGAGCAGTTCTTC
>NA|NA|TRBV20-1|TRBJ1-2
CSARIDRINYGYTF
TGCAGTGCCCGGATAGATCGCATTAACTATGGCTACACCTTC
>NA|TRBD1|TRBV7-2|TRBJ1-6
CASSLGTGRHLHF
TGTGCCAGCAGCTTAGGGACAGGTCGACACCTCCACTTT
>few|NA|TRBV19|TRBJ1-5
CASSPGLGQPQHF
TGTGCCAGTAGTCCCGGGTTAGGACAGCCCCAGCATTTT